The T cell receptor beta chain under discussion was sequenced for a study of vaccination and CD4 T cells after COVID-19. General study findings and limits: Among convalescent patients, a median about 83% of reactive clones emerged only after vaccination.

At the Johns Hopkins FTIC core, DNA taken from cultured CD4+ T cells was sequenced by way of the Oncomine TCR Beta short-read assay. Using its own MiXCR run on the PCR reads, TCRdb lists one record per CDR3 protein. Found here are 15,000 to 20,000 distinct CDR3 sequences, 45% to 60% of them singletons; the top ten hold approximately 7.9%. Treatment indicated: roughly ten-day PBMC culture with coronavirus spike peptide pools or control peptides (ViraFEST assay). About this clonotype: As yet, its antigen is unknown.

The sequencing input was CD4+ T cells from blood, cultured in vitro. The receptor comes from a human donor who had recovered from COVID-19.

The CDR3: CSASPGGADNEQFF. The DNA of the CDR3 is TGCAGTGCTAGTCCAGGGGGCGCGGACAATGAGCAGTTCTTC. This rearrangement joins TRBV20-1 to TRBJ2-1; 8 bases align to TRBD1. The V gene's germline CDR1 is DFQATT and CDR2 SNEGSKA (reference sequence). V dropped 3 bases and J dropped 5; count of bases not matched to a gene: 6. The CDR3 extends over 14 amino acids.